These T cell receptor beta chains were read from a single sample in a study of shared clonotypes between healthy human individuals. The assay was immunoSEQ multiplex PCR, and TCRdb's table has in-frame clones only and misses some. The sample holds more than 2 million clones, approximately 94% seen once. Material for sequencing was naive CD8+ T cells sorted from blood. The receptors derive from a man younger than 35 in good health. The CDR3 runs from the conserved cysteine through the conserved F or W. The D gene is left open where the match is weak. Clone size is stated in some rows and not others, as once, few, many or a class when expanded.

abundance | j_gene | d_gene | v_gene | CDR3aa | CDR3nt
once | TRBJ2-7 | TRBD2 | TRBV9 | CASSVGGSGLGYEQYF | TGTGCCAGCAGCGTAGGTGGTAGCGGGTTGGGCTACGAGCAGTACTTC
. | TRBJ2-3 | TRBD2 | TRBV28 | CASLDTSVRGTDTQYF | TGTGCCAGTCTCGATACTAGCGTAAGAGGAACAGATACGCAGTATTTT
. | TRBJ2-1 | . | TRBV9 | CASSAGGGSGNEQFF | TGTGCCAGCAGCGCCGGTGGGGGGTCGGGAAATGAGCAGTTCTTC
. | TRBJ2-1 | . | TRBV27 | CASSLGIAPSYNEQFF | TGTGCCAGCAGTTTAGGCATAGCGCCTTCCTACAATGAGCAGTTCTTC
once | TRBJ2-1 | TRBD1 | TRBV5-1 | CASSRRQGSYNEQFF | TGCGCCAGCAGCCGAAGACAGGGTTCCTACAATGAGCAGTTCTTC
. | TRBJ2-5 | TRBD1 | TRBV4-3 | CASSQDHGTGGGETQYF | TGCGCCAGCAGCCAAGATCATGGGACAGGTGGCGGAGAGACCCAGTACTTC
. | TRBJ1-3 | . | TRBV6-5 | CASSLGSTSGNTIYF | TGTGCCAGCAGTTTGGGGAGTACCTCTGGAAACACCATATATTTT
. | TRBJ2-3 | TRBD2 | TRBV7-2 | CASTQTRTSGTDTQYF | TGTGCCAGCACCCAGACCCGGACTAGCGGTACAGATACGCAGTATTTT
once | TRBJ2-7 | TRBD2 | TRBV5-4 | CASSLGEVSGFEQYF | TGTGCCAGCAGCTTGGGTGAGGTTAGCGGGTTCGAGCAGTACTTC
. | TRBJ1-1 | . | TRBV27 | CASSLSGPGEAFF | TGTGCCAGCAGTTTGAGCGGGCCGGGGGAAGCTTTCTTT
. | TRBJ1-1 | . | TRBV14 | CASSSLVDLNTEAFF | TGTGCCAGCAGCTCGCTCGTGGATCTGAACACTGAAGCTTTCTTT
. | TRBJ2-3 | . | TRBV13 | CASSLNTDTQYF | TGTGCCAGCAGCCTTAACACAGATACGCAGTATTTT
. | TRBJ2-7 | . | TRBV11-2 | CASSPLSSGLYEQYF | TGTGCCAGCAGCCCCCTGAGTAGCGGTCTGTACGAGCAGTACTTC
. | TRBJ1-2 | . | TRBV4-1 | CASSQISVDNGYTF | TGCGCCAGCAGCCAGATTTCGGTAGATAATGGCTACACCTTC
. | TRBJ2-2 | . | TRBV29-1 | CSVDFGGSTGELFF | TGCAGCGTTGACTTCGGGGGTAGCACCGGGGAGCTGTTTTTT
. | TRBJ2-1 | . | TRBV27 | CASSLNGLSSYNEQFF | TGTGCCAGCAGTTTAAACGGGCTTAGCTCCTACAATGAGCAGTTCTTC
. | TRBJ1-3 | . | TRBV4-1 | CASSLRLLGQPGNTIYF | TGCGCCAGCAGCCTAAGGCTGTTGGGGCAGCCGGGAAACACCATATATTTT
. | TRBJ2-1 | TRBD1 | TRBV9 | CASSVPETHTGATNEQFF | TGTGCCAGCAGCGTACCCGAAACCCATACAGGGGCCACGAATGAGCAGTTCTTC
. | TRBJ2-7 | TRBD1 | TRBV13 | CASSLGTGRYEQYF | TGTGCCAGCAGCTTGGGGACAGGGAGGTACGAGCAGTACTTC
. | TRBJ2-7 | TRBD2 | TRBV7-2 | CASSPLAGVYYEQYF | TGTGCCAGCAGCCCACTAGCGGGGGTTTACTACGAGCAGTACTTC
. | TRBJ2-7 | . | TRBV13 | CASSSPGGYEQYF | TGTGCCAGCAGCTCCCCCGGTGGCTACGAGCAGTACTTC
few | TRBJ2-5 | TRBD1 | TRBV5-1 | CASRPGQNVETQYF | TGCGCCAGCAGGCCGGGACAGAACGTAGAGACCCAGTACTTC
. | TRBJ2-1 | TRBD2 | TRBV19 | CASSIVGGSSYNEQFF | TGTGCCAGTAGTATAGTGGGAGGGAGCTCCTACAATGAGCAGTTCTTC
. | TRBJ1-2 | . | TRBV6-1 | CARSGQYYGYTF | TGTGCCAGAAGCGGACAATACTACGGCTACACCTTC
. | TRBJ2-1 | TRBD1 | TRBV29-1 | CSTAPGQGPYNEQFF | TGCAGCACTGCCCCGGGACAGGGACCATACAATGAGCAGTTCTTC
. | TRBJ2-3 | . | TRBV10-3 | CAISEALAFTDTQYF | TGTGCCATCAGTGAAGCTCTAGCCTTCACAGATACGCAGTATTTT
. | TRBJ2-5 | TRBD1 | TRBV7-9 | CASSGQGAKETQYF | TGTGCCAGCAGCGGACAGGGGGCGAAAGAGACCCAGTACTTC
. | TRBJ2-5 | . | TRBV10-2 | CASRRRDLEETQYF | TGCGCCAGCAGACGCCGGGACTTAGAAGAGACCCAGTACTTC
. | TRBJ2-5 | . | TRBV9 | CASSVGIGEETQYF | TGTGCCAGCAGCGTAGGAATAGGGGAAGAGACCCAGTACTTC
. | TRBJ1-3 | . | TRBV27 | CASSLRGTGNTIYF | TGTGCCAGCAGTTTACGGGGAACCGGAAACACCATATATTTT
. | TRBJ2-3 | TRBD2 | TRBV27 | CASSFLGLAQDTQYF | TGTGCCAGCAGTTTTCTAGGACTAGCGCAAGATACGCAGTATTTT
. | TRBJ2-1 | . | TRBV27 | CASSLGRGGGNEQFF | TGTGCCAGCAGTTTAGGTAGGGGCGGAGGCAATGAGCAGTTCTTC
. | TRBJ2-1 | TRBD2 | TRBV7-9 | CASSRNPGLAGENEQFF | TGTGCCAGCAGCCGTAATCCGGGACTAGCGGGAGAAAATGAGCAGTTCTTC
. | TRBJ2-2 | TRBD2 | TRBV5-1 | CASSLPGLAGATGELFF | TGCGCCAGCAGCTTGCCAGGACTAGCGGGGGCGACCGGGGAGCTGTTTTTT
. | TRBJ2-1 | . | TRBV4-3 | CASSQDPPLADSSYNEQFF | TGCGCCAGCAGCCAAGATCCTCCTCTAGCGGACAGCTCCTACAATGAGCAGTTCTTC
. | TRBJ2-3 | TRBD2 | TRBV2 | CASLMGGSTDTQYF | TGTGCCAGTCTAATGGGGGGGAGCACAGATACGCAGTATTTT
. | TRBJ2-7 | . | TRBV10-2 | CASGKWVWEQYF | TGCGCCAGCGGAAAATGGGTGTGGGAGCAGTACTTC
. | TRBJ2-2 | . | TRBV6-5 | CASSYQGLMAGELFF | TGTGCCAGCAGTTACCAGGGTTTGATGGCCGGGGAGCTGTTTTTT
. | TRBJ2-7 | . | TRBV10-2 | CASSEGRSYYEQYF | TGCGCCAGCAGTGAAGGGCGGAGTTACTACGAGCAGTACTTC
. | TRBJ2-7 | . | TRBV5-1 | CASSLSIGEGLYEQYF | TGCGCCAGCAGCTTGAGTATCGGGGAAGGGCTATACGAGCAGTACTTC
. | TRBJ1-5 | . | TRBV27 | CASSLSGGYGQPQHF | TGTGCCAGCAGTTTATCGGGGGGTTATGGTCAGCCCCAGCATTTT
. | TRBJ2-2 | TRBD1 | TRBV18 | CASSDRGPYTGELFF | TGTGCCAGCTCGGACAGGGGGCCCTACACCGGGGAGCTGTTTTTT
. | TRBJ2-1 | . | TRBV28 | CASSLGGMVWNEQFF | TGTGCCAGCAGTCTGGGGGGAATGGTGTGGAATGAGCAGTTCTTC
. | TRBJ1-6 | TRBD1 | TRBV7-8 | CASSSDRGWTPLHF | TGTGCCAGCAGCTCGGACAGGGGTTGGACACCCCTCCACTTT
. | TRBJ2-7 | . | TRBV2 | CASKGGFSYEQYF | TGTGCCAGTAAAGGGGGGTTCTCCTACGAGCAGTACTTC
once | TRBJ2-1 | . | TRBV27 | CASSAGLSNEQFF | TGTGCCAGCAGTGCCGGACTATCCAATGAGCAGTTCTTC
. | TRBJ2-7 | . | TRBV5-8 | CASTLGVFYEQYF | TGTGCCAGCACCCTGGGGGTTTTCTACGAGCAGTACTTC
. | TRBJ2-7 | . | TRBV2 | CASSDSGISDEQYF | TGTGCCAGCAGTGATTCCGGGATCTCCGACGAGCAGTACTTC
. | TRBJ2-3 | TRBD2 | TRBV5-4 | CASSSPVAPGGDSSDTQYF | TGTGCCAGCAGCTCTCCCGTCGCACCGGGGGGAGACTCCTCAGATACGCAGTATTTT
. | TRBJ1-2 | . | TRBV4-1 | CASSQVINYGYTF | TGCGCCAGCAGCCAAGTCATAAACTATGGCTACACCTTC
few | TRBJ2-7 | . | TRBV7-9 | CASSPASHEQYF | TGTGCCAGCAGCCCAGCGAGCCACGAGCAGTACTTC
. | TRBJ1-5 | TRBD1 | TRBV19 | CASTTGTAGYSNQPQHF | TGTGCCAGTACTACCGGGACAGCCGGGTATAGCAATCAGCCCCAGCATTTT
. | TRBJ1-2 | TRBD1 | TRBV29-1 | CSALDRDSGGYTF | TGCAGCGCTTTGGACAGGGATAGTGGTGGCTACACCTTC
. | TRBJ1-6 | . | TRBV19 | CASSRGVESPLHF | TGTGCCAGTAGTCGGGGGGTTGAATCACCCCTCCACTTT
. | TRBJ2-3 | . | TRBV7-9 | CASSFDSGTNPDTQYF | TGTGCCAGCAGCTTCGACAGCGGAACAAACCCAGATACGCAGTATTTT
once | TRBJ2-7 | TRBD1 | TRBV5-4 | CASSGVSGTGTSYEQYF | TGTGCCAGCAGCGGTGTTTCCGGGACAGGGACCTCCTACGAGCAGTACTTC
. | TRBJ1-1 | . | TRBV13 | CASSLFWRTKEAFF | TGTGCCAGCAGCTTATTTTGGAGGACCAAGGAAGCTTTCTTT
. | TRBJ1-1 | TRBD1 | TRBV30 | CAWIRGVGDSSTNTEAFF | TGTGCCTGGATTAGGGGGGTCGGGGACAGCAGCACGAACACTGAAGCTTTCTTT
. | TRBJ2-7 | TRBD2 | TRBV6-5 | CASSVGLAGTYEQYF | TGTGCCAGCAGCGTTGGACTAGCGGGAACCTACGAGCAGTACTTC